This T cell receptor (beta chain) was sequenced for a study of blood T cell repertoires in COVID-19. Study details: Sources were T cells, B-cell-depleted T cells, or PBMCs; the material itself was cDNA or gDNA.

CDR1 and CDR2 (germline): LNHDA, SQIVND (reference sequence). The CDR3 spans 15 residues. The V end was cut by 3 bases, the J end by 3 bases, with 12 bases between. Profiling relied on immunoSEQ multiplex PCR, and the TCRdb table lists in-frame clones only, not all of them. The table shows 110,000 to 150,000 clones, with 85% occurring only once. Material: PBMCs or T cells enriched from blood (not recorded which). The sequence came from a woman aged 40-49 years who had recovered from COVID-19. The rearrangement joins TRBV19 to TRBJ1-5; D might be TRBD1 (5 bases). The DNA for the CDR3 is TGTGCCAGTAGTATTGGCAGGGCAAACAATCAGCCCCAGCATTTT. Translating it yields CASSIGRANNQPQHF. The full variable domain, its missing parts supplied by reference TRBV19 and TRBJ1-5, is DGGITQSPKYLFRKEGQNVTLSCEQNLNHDAMYWYRQDPGQGLRLIYYSQIVNDFQKGDIAEGYSVSREKKESFPLTVTSAQKNPTAFYLCASSIGRANNQPQHFGDGTRLSIL.